The 20 T cell receptor beta chains below all came from one sample that was sequenced in a study of shared clonotypes between healthy human individuals. Data came from immunoSEQ multiplex PCR; TCRdb stores just in-frame clones and leaves some out. The table has 2 million to 2.5 million clones, approximately 95% seen once; the top ten hold more than 0.1%. The specimen was naive CD4+ T cells sorted from blood. Specified subset: CD45RA+ positively selected. Receptor source: a man in his late teens or twenties in good health.

The chain couples TRBV18 to TRBJ1-1; D might be TRBD1 (5 bases). Germline CDR1 KGHSH, CDR2 LQKENI. Trimming took 3 bases from V and 4 from J, leaving 18 bases between them. This CDR3 contains 16 residues. The CDR3 coding sequence is TGTGCCAGCTCACCCCTGGGACCCACACAAGGCACTGAAGCTTTCTTT. Amino acid sequence: CASSPLGPTQGTEAFF.

The J gene is TRBJ1-4, the V gene TRBV9, with 7 bases that match TRBD1. CDR1 is SGDLS and CDR2 is YYNGEE in the germline V gene. This CDR3 has 14 amino acids. V gave up 3 bases and J gave up 8 bases; unmatched junction bases: 7. The CDR3 bases are TGTGCCAGCAGCGCCGGGACAGCATCCGAAAAACTGTTTTTT. Protein: CASSAGTASEKLFF.

The chain is built from TRBV28 and TRBJ1-2, with 7 bases matching TRBD1. After removal of 6 bases from V and 0 bases from J, the junction contained 13 bases not matched to a gene. The length of the CDR3 is 17 residues. Per the germline V gene, CDR1 is MDHEN and CDR2 is SYDVKM. CDR3 sequence: CASSVLRGQGANYGYTF. DNA for the CDR3: TGTGCCAGCAGCGTACTAAGGGGGCAGGGAGCTAACTATGGCTACACCTTC.

On this clone: Other DNA sequences in this specimen translate into the identical CDR3. The chain links TRBV7-2 to TRBJ2-3; TRBD2 agrees at 7 bases. The V gene's germline CDR1 is SGHTA and CDR2 FQGNSA. The CDR3 is 15 amino acids. With 2 bases clipped from V and 0 bases from J, the junction kept 2 bases outside the gene matches. This chain's CDR3 is CASSLRGLSTDTQYF. The CDR3 bases are TGTGCCAGCAGCTTAAGGGGACTAAGCACAGATACGCAGTATTTT.

Notes on this clone: The same CDR3 can be traced to other DNA sequences in this sample. V gene TRBV11-2 combines with J gene TRBJ2-7, with a possible D match to TRBD1 (5 bases). There are 11 residues in the CDR3. Germline V gene lookup returns CDR1 SGHAT and CDR2 FQNNGV. V lost 6 bases and J 6 bases, leaving 9 bases between the germline ends. The CDR3 reads CASSPGSEQYF. CDR3 in DNA: TGTGCCAGCAGTCCAGGGTCCGAGCAGTACTTC.

The chain combines TRBV7-9 with TRBJ1-1, with no clear D. The V end was cut by 3 bases, the J end by 5 bases, with 13 bases between. Germline assignment: CDR1 SEHNR and CDR2 FQNEAQ (reference sequence). The CDR3 is 14 residues long. The CDR3 region has the DNA TGTGCCAGCAGCTTCCCTGGTGGTTGGACTGAAGCTTTCTTT. This codes for CASSFPGGWTEAFF.

The genes are TRBV30 and TRBJ1-4; TRBD1 is a possible D gene (6 bases). V dropped 2 bases and J dropped 13 bases, with 17 bases sitting between them. The CDR3 totals 13 residues. Germline lookup yields CDR1 GTSNPN and CDR2 SVGIG (reference sequence). CDR3 residues: CAWSRGGGVALFF. CDR3 sequence (DNA): TGTGCCTGGAGTCGGGGAGGGGGAGTTGCACTGTTTTTT.

The J gene is TRBJ2-7, the V gene TRBV19; TRBD2 matches at 7 bases. The CDR3 loop spans 14 amino acids. CDR1 and CDR2 (germline): LNHDA, SQIVND (reference sequence). J gave up 6 bases and V 8 bases, and 13 bases lay outside the gene matches. The CDR3 reads CASGRSGKEREQYF. CDR3 coding DNA: TGTGCCAGTGGCAGAAGCGGGAAGGAGCGCGAGCAGTACTTC.

The chain employs TRBV11-2 and TRBJ2-5; no definite D call. V was clipped by 5 bases and J by 5 bases, with 18 bases between them. Germline values: CDR1 SGHAT, CDR2 FQNNGV. The CDR3 is 15 amino acids. In DNA, the CDR3 is TGTGCCAGCAGCGCCCGGACCTCGCCACGGGAGACCCAGTACTTC. Translating it yields CASSARTSPRETQYF.

V usage is TRBV12-5 and J usage is TRBJ2-7, with 10 bases lining up with TRBD1. Trimming removed 1 base from V and 5 bases from J; junction bases left unmatched: 2. CDR1 and CDR2 (germline): LGHNT, FRNRAP. The CDR3 loop spans 14 amino acids. The CDR3 protein is CASGLGGQGHEQYF. The CDR3 nucleotides are TGTGCTAGTGGTTTGGGGGGACAGGGGCACGAGCAGTACTTC.

This chain links TRBV11-2 with TRBJ1-3; D gene ambiguous. Trimming took 9 bases from V and 0 from J, leaving 9 bases between them. CDR1 SGHAT and CDR2 FQNNGV come from the germline V gene. This CDR3 has 13 residues. The CDR3 sequence is CASRVSSGNTIYF. CDR3 DNA sequence: TGTGCCAGTAGGGTCAGCTCTGGAAACACCATATATTTT.

The V and J genes are TRBV11-2 and TRBJ1-4; D gene uncertain. V dropped 3 bases and J dropped 7 bases, with 12 bases sitting between them. Germline V gives CDR1 SGHAT, CDR2 FQNNGV. There are 14 residues in the CDR3. The CDR3 is CASSFNERREKLFF. CDR3 nucleotide sequence: TGTGCCAGCAGCTTTAACGAGAGGCGTGAAAAACTGTTTTTT.

This chain uses TRBV5-6 with TRBJ1-1; D remains ambiguous. Germline CDR1 and CDR2: SGHDT and YYEEEE. The V end was cut by 1 base, the J end by 5 bases, with 6 bases between. The CDR3 sequence is 12 residues long. The CDR3 coding sequence is TGTGCCAGCAGCTTGATGAGTACTGAAGCTTTCTTT. Protein: CASSLMSTEAFF.

This chain joins TRBV18 and TRBJ2-1; TRBD1 aligns across 10 bases. V shed 5 bases and J 4 bases; nucleotides not matched to a gene: 2. The CDR3 loop spans 14 amino acids. Per the germline V gene, CDR1 is KGHSH and CDR2 is LQKENI. CDR3 in DNA: TGTGCCAGCTCATGGGGACAGGGGTACAATGAGCAGTTCTTC. Protein: CASSWGQGYNEQFF.

The V call is TRBV10-3, the J call TRBJ2-3, with TRBD2 matching over 7 bases. This CDR3 is 16 amino acids long. Germline loops: CDR1 ENHRY, CDR2 SYGVKD. V lost 0 bases and J lost 5; bases outside the gene matches: 8. The CDR3 loop reads CAISESGSASGDTQYF. CDR3 DNA sequence: TGTGCCATCAGTGAGTCGGGTTCGGCTAGCGGAGATACGCAGTATTTT.

J is TRBJ1-4 and V is TRBV19, with a tentative D call TRBD1 (5 bases). Germline V gene lookup returns CDR1 LNHDA and CDR2 SQIVND (reference sequence). Trimming took off 4 bases at V and 12 bases at J, with 24 bases between the two ends. CDR3 size: 16 residues. The CDR3 here is CASSRGTSAGLSQLFF. The DNA for the CDR3 is TGTGCCAGTAGTAGAGGGACTTCGGCCGGGTTGAGTCAACTGTTTTTT.

This clone is a singleton in its sample. The CDR3 region has the DNA TGCAGCGTTGACGGGACTAGCGGGAGTGGGCCAAATGAGCAGTTCTTC. Its translation: CSVDGTSGSGPNEQFF. The genes are TRBV29-1 and TRBJ2-1, with 14 bases fitting TRBD2. In germline, CDR1 is SQVTM, CDR2 ANQGSEA. The CDR3 has 16 amino acids. J gave up 7 bases and V 3 bases, and 8 bases lay outside the gene matches.

Comments on this clone: In the same sample, other DNA sequences code for this CDR3. The genes are TRBV10-3 and TRBJ2-7; TRBD1 agrees at 9 bases. Looked up from germline, CDR1 is ENHRY and CDR2 is SYGVKD. The V gene end was trimmed by 3 bases and the J gene end by 0 bases; junction bases not matched to a gene: 3. CDR3 length: 15 residues. In nucleotides, the CDR3 is TGTGCCATCAGTGAACCGGGACAGGGCTCCTACGAGCAGTACTTC. This codes for CAISEPGQGSYEQYF.

This chain uses TRBV29-1 with TRBJ1-2, with a weak D call TRBD1 (5 bases). The germline gives CDR1 SQVTM, CDR2 ANQGSEA. The CDR3 sequence is 11 residues long. The ends were cut back, 4 bases at V and 8 bases at J, with 11 bases in the middle. The CDR3 loop reads CSVGNQGGYTF. The DNA of the CDR3 is TGCAGCGTTGGTAATCAGGGCGGCTACACCTTC.

V is TRBV6-5 and J is TRBJ2-7, with 7 bases aligning to TRBD2. V trimming: 2 bases; J trimming: 0 bases; junction bases outside the gene matches: 1. Germline V CDR1 and CDR2: MNHEY, SVGAGI. This CDR3 is built from 14 residues. The CDR3 here is CASSYQRDSYEQYF. The CDR3 DNA sequence: TGTGCCAGCAGTTACCAGCGGGACTCCTACGAGCAGTACTTC.